This T cell receptor beta chain derives from a study of T cells after yellow fever vaccination. For TCR, cDNA came from 5'RACE template switching, which added a universal primer site and UMIs. TCRdb analysed the 5' RACE reads with MiXCR anew, one entry per CDR3 protein. The sample lists hundreds of thousands of distinct CDR3 sequences, 15% to 20% occurring once. Regarding the study as a whole: The secondary response showed a weaker magnitude and a faster peak, day 5 versus 15. Most primary-vaccination clones recurred post-booster (more than 95% CD4, over 70% CD8). CD4 and CD8 compartments shared a small share of clonotypes.

Regarding this clonotype: The target antigen is unknown.

The sequencing here drew on PBMCs, taken 15 days after the yellow fever booster vaccination. The TCR comes from a man aged 25 to 45 who received the YFV17D yellow fever vaccine.

The CDR3 DNA reads TGCAGTGCTAGAGTCCGACTAGCGGATAGATACAATGAGCAGTTCTTC. Protein: CSARVRLADRYNEQFF. The chain joins TRBV20-1 to TRBJ2-1; 9 bases are a match to TRBD2. V lost 1 base, J lost 4 bases, and 8 bases stayed unmatched. This CDR3 has 16 amino acids. Germline values: CDR1 DFQATT, CDR2 SNEGSKA (reference sequence).